These 32 T cell receptor beta chains share one sample of origin, sequenced in a study of blood T cell repertoires in COVID-19. Here immunoSEQ multiplex PCR was the method, and the copy in TCRdb shows in-frame clones only, minus some. The sample holds roughly 380,000 clones, around 90% seen once. The sample taken for sequencing was peripheral blood. All receptors derive from a woman aged 55-75 years with COVID-19, enrolled during active disease.

The chain recombines TRBV5-1 with TRBJ2-2; D may be TRBD2 (6 bases). The V gene lost 4 bases and the J gene lost 5 bases, with 18 bases spanning the gap. The CDR3 sequence is 16 residues long. Per germline, CDR1 SGHRS and CDR2 YFSETQ. The DNA for the CDR3 is TGCGCCAGCAGCCCGATAGCGGCTACGGGGACCGGGGAGCTGTTTTTT. This translates into CASSPIAATGTGELFF.

J is TRBJ2-3 and V is TRBV7-3, with 11 bases matching TRBD2. There are 14 residues in the CDR3. Trimming took 6 bases from V and 2 from J; bases not matched to a gene: 1. Germline values: CDR1 SGHTA, CDR2 FQGTGA. The CDR3 DNA reads as TGTGCCAGCAGACTAGCGGGGGCCACAGATACGCAGTATTTT. This gives the protein CASRLAGATDTQYF.

V usage is TRBV11-3 and J usage is TRBJ2-5; perhaps TRBD1 as D (5 bases). V lost 5 bases to trimming and J lost 4 bases, with 11 bases between them. The CDR3 runs to 13 residues. From germline, CDR1 is SGHNT and CDR2 YENEEA. DNA of the CDR3: TGTGCCAGCAGCGGTCAGGGCCGAGAGACCCAGTACTTC. Translation gives CASSGQGRETQYF.

The chain couples TRBV7-6 to TRBJ2-6, with 7 bases lining up with TRBD1. Losses at the gene ends were 1 base for V and 0 bases for J; bases not matched to a gene: 3. The CDR3 spans 17 residues. Germline V gene lookup returns CDR1 SGHVS and CDR2 FNYEAQ. For the CDR3, the DNA is TGTGCCAGCAGCTTAGAGGGGGCTAGCTCTGGGGCCAACGTCCTGACTTTC. Its translation: CASSLEGASSGANVLTF.

V and J are TRBV5-1 and TRBJ2-2, with TRBD1 matching over 11 bases. CDR3 length equals 16 residues. The V gene end was trimmed by 2 bases and the J gene end by 5 bases; junction bases not matched to a gene: 5. Germline values: CDR1 SGHRS, CDR2 YFSETQ. The CDR3 reads CASSFGTGGSTGELFF. The CDR3 DNA is TGCGCCAGCAGCTTCGGGACAGGGGGGTCTACCGGGGAGCTGTTTTTT.

This rearrangement joins TRBV2 to TRBJ2-1; weak D call: TRBD2 (5 bases). Germline CDR1 and CDR2: SNHLY and FYNNEI. The V gene lost 2 bases and the J gene lost 5 bases, with 10 bases spanning the gap. The CDR3 sequence is 14 residues long. The CDR3 DNA follows: TGTGCCAGCAGTGAATCCCCGGGAAACAATGAGCAGTTCTTC. This codes for CASSESPGNNEQFF.

The chain combines TRBV2 with TRBJ1-1; the match to TRBD1 covers 11 bases. The CDR3 is 14 amino acids. Germline trimming cut 8 bases from V and 4 bases from J; bases unmatched to any gene: 6. Germline values: CDR1 SNHLY, CDR2 FYNNEI. DNA of the CDR3: TGTGCCAGCGGGTCCGGGACAGGGGGCACTGAAGCTTTCTTT. Its protein product is CASGSGTGGTEAFF.

The genes are TRBV27 and TRBJ2-3, with 8 bases identical to TRBD2. With V trimmed by 4 bases and J by 6 bases, 6 bases remained unmatched. The CDR3 is 14 residues long. CDR1 is MNHEY, CDR2 SMNVEV, per germline (reference sequence). CDR3 sequence: CASSSFSGVDTQYF. The DNA for the CDR3 is TGTGCCAGCAGTTCATTTAGCGGGGTTGATACGCAGTATTTT.

CDR3 residues: CASSWDRSDTSPLHF. CDR3 bases: TGTGCCAGCAGCTGGGACAGGAGTGATACCTCACCCCTCCACTTT. The V gene is TRBV7-2, the J gene TRBJ1-6, with 8 bases aligning to TRBD1. The germline V gene has CDR1 SGHTA and CDR2 FQGNSA. The V segment lost 4 bases and the J segment 10 bases; nucleotides outside the gene matches: 9. The CDR3 is 15 residues long. Filled out from reference TRBV7-2 and TRBJ1-6, the complete variable domain reads GAGVSQSPSNKVTEKGKDVELRCDPISGHTALYWYRQSLGQGLEFLIYFQGNSAPDKSGLPSDRFSAERTGGSVSTLTIQRTQQEDSAVYLCASSWDRSDTSPLHFGNGTRLTVT.

The V gene is TRBV27, the J gene TRBJ1-5; no firm D call. The V gene's germline CDR1 is MNHEY and CDR2 SMNVEV (reference sequence). CDR3 length equals 14 residues. Trimming cost V 2 bases and J 1 base, with 6 bases left between them. CDR3 protein: CASSLTRSNQPQHF. The CDR3 coding sequence is TGTGCCAGCAGTTTAACCAGGAGCAATCAGCCCCAGCATTTT.

The chain has TRBV13 and TRBJ1-4; D gene unclear. CDR3 length: 13 residues. V lost 3 bases and J 13 bases, leaving 15 bases between the germline ends. The germline gives CDR1 PRHDT, CDR2 FYEKMQ (reference sequence). The CDR3 is CASSFGPGKRLFF. CDR3 DNA: TGTGCCAGCAGCTTTGGACCGGGGAAGAGACTGTTTTTT.

The genes are TRBV19 and TRBJ2-3, with 9 nucleotides matching TRBD2. Trimming at V came to 7 bases and at J to 0 bases, leaving 5 bases not matched to a gene. There are 15 residues in the CDR3. CDR1 and CDR2 from the germline V gene are LNHDA and SQIVND (reference sequence). The CDR3 is CASTKRGASTDTQYF. The CDR3 DNA reads TGTGCCAGTACCAAGCGGGGGGCCAGCACAGATACGCAGTATTTT.

This clone was seen ten or more times. The V call is TRBV19, the J call TRBJ1-2; D not resolved. The CDR3 length is 14 residues. The V end was cut by 1 base, the J end by 4 bases, with 10 bases between. CDR1 and CDR2 from the germline V gene are LNHDA and SQIVND (reference sequence). The CDR3 bases are TGTGCCAGTAGTATAGCATCAGCTAGCTATGGCTACACCTTC. This gives the protein CASSIASASYGYTF.

V is TRBV18 and J is TRBJ1-2; tentative D call: TRBD1 (6 bases). The CDR3 consists of 15 residues. In germline, CDR1 is KGHSH, CDR2 LQKENI. V was shortened by 1 base and J by 4 bases, with 13 bases between the two germline ends. Here the CDR3 reads CASSPLGGATYGYTF. The CDR3 DNA sequence: TGTGCCAGCTCACCACTCGGGGGGGCTACCTATGGCTACACCTTC.

The chain has TRBV12-5 and TRBJ1-5, with 11 bases fitting TRBD1. Per the germline V gene, CDR1 is LGHNT and CDR2 is FRNRAP. With 5 bases clipped from V and 4 bases from J, the junction kept 7 bases outside the gene matches. The CDR3 runs 16 residues. CDR3 amino acids: CASGPWTGGENQPQHF. As DNA, the CDR3 is TGTGCTAGTGGTCCCTGGACAGGGGGCGAGAATCAGCCCCAGCATTTT.

CDR3 in amino acids: CASLDRSDTQYF. DNA of the CDR3: TGTGCCAGCCTGGACAGGTCGGATACGCAGTATTTT. V and J are TRBV6-5 and TRBJ2-3, with 7 bases that match TRBD1. V lost 8 bases and J lost 6; bases outside the gene matches: 5. Germline values: CDR1 MNHEY, CDR2 SVGAGI. The CDR3 runs to 12 residues.

V is TRBV2 and J is TRBJ1-4; 7 positions match TRBD1. Losses at the gene ends were 4 bases for V and 8 bases for J; bases not matched to a gene: 7. This CDR3 is built from 14 residues. Germline V gene lookup returns CDR1 SNHLY and CDR2 FYNNEI. The CDR3 DNA reads TGTGCCAGCAGTGTGGAGAGGGGGCTGGAAAAACTGTTTTTT. It is translated as CASSVERGLEKLFF.

This clone came up a few times. V usage is TRBV18 and J usage is TRBJ2-3, with 10 nucleotides matching TRBD1. This CDR3 is built from 14 residues. Germline V CDR1 and CDR2: KGHSH, LQKENI. V dropped 9 bases and J dropped 1; count of bases not matched to a gene: 4. Written as DNA, the CDR3 is TGTGCCAGTAAGGGGACAGGGGGCACAGATACGCAGTATTTT. Its translation is CASKGTGGTDTQYF. Combining the CDR3 with reference TRBV18 and TRBJ2-3 gives the whole variable domain NAGVMQNPRHLVRRRGQEARLRCSPMKGHSHVYWYRQLPEEGLKFMVYLQKENIIDESGMPKERFSAEFPKEGPSILRIQQVVRGDSAAYFCASKGTGGTDTQYFGPGTRLTVL.

The J gene is TRBJ2-5, the V gene TRBV10-1; D unclear. Germline assignment: CDR1 WNHNN and CDR2 SYGVQD (reference sequence). CDR3 length: 13 residues. Between the trimmed V and J ends, which lost 2 bases and 5 bases, there was a span of 9 bases. The CDR3 region is CASSEGQFETQYF. CDR3 sequence (DNA): TGCGCCAGCAGTGAGGGGCAGTTCGAGACCCAGTACTTC.

V usage is TRBV5-4 and J usage is TRBJ1-2; 8 nucleotides align to TRBD1. The CDR3 length is 14 residues. J gave up 4 bases and V 4 bases, and 6 bases lay outside the gene matches. CDR1 and CDR2 (germline): SGHNT, YYREEE (reference sequence). Here the CDR3 reads CASSVGQAAYGYTF. The CDR3 DNA sequence: TGTGCCAGCAGCGTGGGACAGGCCGCCTATGGCTACACCTTC.

The table lists this clone with a few counts. J is TRBJ1-3 and V is TRBV15, with D maybe TRBD1 (6 bases). The germline CDR1 and CDR2 sequences are LNHNV and YYDKDF (reference sequence). The CDR3 totals 15 residues. Deletions cut 8 bases from V and 0 bases from J, with 14 bases between. The CDR3 DNA follows: TGTGCCACCGCCGTAGGGGGTTACTCTGGAAACACCATATATTTT. Protein sequence: CATAVGGYSGNTIYF.

The J gene is TRBJ1-1, the V gene TRBV5-1, with D possibly being TRBD1 (5 bases). Germline-derived CDR1 and CDR2 are SGHRS and YFSETQ. The CDR3 has 13 residues. The germline V and J ends were trimmed by 3 bases and 4 bases, with 10 bases remaining between them. CDR3 loop: CASSWGRGTEAFF. In DNA form, the CDR3 reads TGCGCCAGCAGCTGGGGTAGGGGCACTGAAGCTTTCTTT. Looking up the rest from reference TRBV5-1 and TRBJ1-1 gives the full variable domain: KAGVTQTPRYLIKTRGQQVTLSCSPISGHRSVSWYQQTPGQGLQFLFEYFSETQRNKGNFPGRFSGRQFSNSRSEMNVSTLELGDSALYLCASSWGRGTEAFFGQGTRLTVV.

This chain uses TRBV7-9 with TRBJ2-7; D ambiguous. CDR1 and CDR2 from the germline V gene are SEHNR and FQNEAQ (reference sequence). The V gene lost 2 bases and the J gene lost 6 bases, with 11 bases spanning the gap. The CDR3 length is 13 residues. CDR3 DNA sequence: TGTGCCAGCAGCTTAAGTCTAACGGGCGAGCAGTACTTC. Its protein product is CASSLSLTGEQYF. Filled out from reference TRBV7-9 and TRBJ2-7, the complete variable domain reads DTGVSQNPRHKITKRGQNVTFRCDPISEHNRLYWYRQTLGQGPEFLTYFQNEAQLEKSRLLSDRFSAERPKGSFSTLEIQRTEQGDSAMYLCASSLSLTGEQYFGPGTRLTVT.

This rearrangement joins TRBV6-5 to TRBJ2-5; 11 nucleotides match TRBD1. Germline CDR1 and CDR2: MNHEY and SVGAGI. The CDR3 loop spans 15 amino acids. The V and J ends lost 2 bases and 5 bases, in that order; junction bases with no gene match: 4. CDR3 loop: CASSYGGTGGETQYF. The CDR3 DNA sequence: TGTGCCAGCAGTTACGGGGGGACAGGGGGGGAGACCCAGTACTTC.

J is TRBJ2-5 and V is TRBV4-2; 7 nucleotides align to TRBD1. The germline gives CDR1 LGHNA, CDR2 YNFKEQ. CDR3 length equals 15 residues. Unmatched junction bases numbered 8, after V lost 3 bases and J lost 4 bases. In DNA form, the CDR3 reads TGTGCCAGCAGCCAGCCCCGACAGGGTAGAGAGACCCAGTACTTC. Amino acid sequence: CASSQPRQGRETQYF.

This clone showed up just once. The V gene is TRBV12-3 or TRBV12-4, the J gene TRBJ1-2; TRBD1 aligns across 8 bases. The CDR3 is 13 residues long. V lost 6 bases, J lost 3 bases, and 3 bases stayed unmatched. CDR3 in DNA: TGTGCCAGCAGCCCGGACAGGGACTATGGCTACACCTTC. Amino acid sequence: CASSPDRDYGYTF.

The rearrangement links TRBV3-1 (or the pseudogene TRBV3-2) to TRBJ1-5, with 7 bases identical to TRBD1. Trimming removed 1 base from V and 13 bases from J; junction bases left unmatched: 7. The CDR3 is 13 amino acids. Per germline, CDR1 LGHDT and CDR2 YNNKEL (reference sequence). The CDR3 sequence is CASSQVGTGQQHF. The DNA of the CDR3 is TGTGCCAGCAGCCAAGTAGGAACGGGACAGCAGCATTTT.

With regard to this clone: One end of the junction is discordant with germline, which a read error may explain. The CDR3 loop reads CSASRQGIGF. The CDR3 bases are TGCAGTGCTAGCCGACAGGGAATTGGCTTC. The rearrangement links TRBV20-1 to TRBJ2-4; 7 bases match TRBD1. This CDR3 has 10 amino acids. Germline assignment: CDR1 DFQATT and CDR2 SNEGSKA (reference sequence).

The chain is built from TRBV7-9 and TRBJ2-3; 9 positions agree with TRBD2. CDR1 SEHNR and CDR2 FQNEAQ come from the germline V gene (reference sequence). The CDR3 runs to 16 residues. V shed 0 bases and J 12 bases; nucleotides not matched to a gene: 13. As DNA, the CDR3 is TGTGCCAGCAGCTTAGCGTCTGCTAGCGGGGCCCGGAGACAGTATTTT. Translating gives CASSLASASGARRQYF.

The chain carries TRBV7-9 and TRBJ1-2; D gene uncertain. Looked up from germline, CDR1 is SEHNR and CDR2 is FQNEAQ (reference sequence). This CDR3 is 14 amino acids long. V lost 1 base, J lost 6 bases, and 12 bases lay in between. The CDR3 here is CASSLEGGYNGYTF. CDR3 nucleotide sequence: TGTGCCAGCAGCTTAGAGGGAGGGTATAATGGCTACACCTTC.

This chain connects TRBV7-4 to TRBJ1-5; unclear D gene. The CDR3 has 13 amino acids. Germline values: CDR1 SGHVT, CDR2 SQSDAQ. Deletions cut 7 bases from V and 1 base from J, with 8 bases between. The CDR3 nucleotides are TGTGCCAGCATCCTCGTCAGCAATCAGCCCCAGCATTTT. Residues: CASILVSNQPQHF.

This rearrangement joins TRBV11-3 to TRBJ2-2; 8 nucleotides line up with TRBD1. V dropped 4 bases and J dropped 3; count of bases not matched to a gene: 1. Germline V gene data show CDR1 as SGHNT and CDR2 as YENEEA. This CDR3 is built from 14 residues. DNA for the CDR3: TGTGCCAGCAGCTCGGACAGGGACACCGGGGAGCTGTTTTTT. Residues: CASSSDRDTGELFF.